The 7 T cell receptor beta chains below were found in one sample sequenced in a study of blood T cell repertoires in COVID-19. Assay used: immunoSEQ multiplex PCR; TCRdb lists only in-frame clones, some missing. The sample lists about 90,000 clones, 91% occurring once. Material for sequencing was peripheral blood. The source of these receptors is a human donor with active COVID-19. The donor label of this sample is uncertain.

The gene calls are TRBV2 and TRBJ2-3; unclear D gene. The V end lost 11 bases, the J end lost 6 bases, and 18 bases lay between the germline ends. The CDR3 is 13 residues long. Germline V gene data show CDR1 as SNHLY and CDR2 as FYNNEI. CDR3 sequence (DNA): TGTGCCTGTGGGCCCTCCCCCCCCGATACGCAGTATTTT. Translation gives CACGPSPPDTQYF. Variable domain in full (rest from reference TRBV2 and TRBJ2-3): EPEVTQTPSHQVTQMGQEVILRCVPISNHLYFYWYRQILGQKVEFLVSFYNNEISEKSEIFDDQFSVERPDGSNFTLKIRSTKLEDSAMYFCACGPSPPDTQYFGPGTRLTVL.

The V call is TRBV4-1, the J call TRBJ1-5, with unresolved D. This CDR3 region has 15 residues. The V end was cut by 4 bases, the J end by 0 bases, with 10 bases between. Germline values: CDR1 MGHRA, CDR2 YSYEKL. CDR3 in DNA: TGCGCCAGCAGCCTACTCCGGGATAGCAATCAGCCCCAGCATTTT. Translation gives CASSLLRDSNQPQHF.

V is TRBV19 and J is TRBJ1-5; D is unresolved. Trimming removed 3 bases at V and 11 bases at J, with 17 bases between. CDR1 LNHDA and CDR2 SQIVND come from the germline V gene (reference sequence). The CDR3 runs to 14 residues. The CDR3 loop is CASSITRRREAQHF. In DNA form, the CDR3 reads TGTGCCAGTAGTATCACCAGGAGGAGAGAGGCCCAGCATTTT.

The chain couples TRBV6-5 to TRBJ1-6, with D possibly matching TRBD1 (6 bases). The CDR3 has 13 residues. V shed 6 bases and J shed 7 bases, with 10 bases lying between them. Germline V CDR1 and CDR2: MNHEY, SVGAGI. The CDR3 region has the DNA TGTGCCAGCAGCGAGACAGGAAATTCACCCCTCCACTTT. Encoded protein: CASSETGNSPLHF.

The chain combines TRBV6-5 with TRBJ1-5, with TRBD1 as a possible D gene (5 bases). Trimming stripped 4 bases from V and 5 bases from J, with 15 bases between. The CDR3 loop spans 15 amino acids. Germline V gives CDR1 MNHEY, CDR2 SVGAGI. DNA for the CDR3: TGTGCCAGCAGTTCGGACCAGCAGGGTTATCAGCCCCAGCATTTT. This sequence encodes CASSSDQQGYQPQHF.

This sequence joins TRBV29-1 and TRBJ2-5; D unclear. V lost 0 bases to trimming and J lost 4 bases, with 3 bases between them. Germline-derived CDR1 and CDR2 are SQVTM and ANQGSEA. The CDR3 has 11 amino acids. The CDR3 reads CSVEDLETQYF. For the CDR3, the DNA is TGCAGCGTTGAAGATCTAGAGACCCAGTACTTC.

The rearrangement uses TRBV5-1 and TRBJ1-6, with D hard to call. CDR1 is SGHRS and CDR2 is YFSETQ in the germline V gene. Deletions cut 4 bases from V and 8 bases from J, with 13 bases between. The CDR3 spans 14 residues. The CDR3 protein is CASSNGGWDSPLHF. CDR3 bases: TGCGCCAGCAGCAACGGCGGGTGGGATTCACCCCTCCACTTT.